This TCR beta chain derives from a study of shared clonotypes between healthy human individuals. Libraries were prepared by immunoSEQ multiplex PCR; TCRdb keeps only in-frame clonotypes and omits some of them. The sample shows about 2.1 million clones, 85% to 95% of them seen only once. Naive CD8 cells comprised CD45RO-negative, CCR7-positively selected cells, excluding terminally differentiated effector memory CD45RA+ cells. This TCR was sampled from a man between 18 and 29 years old in good health. Some clones in this sample may be carry-over from other donors' samples. What was sequenced was naive CD8+ T cells from PBMCs.

The CDR3 DNA reads TGTGCCAGCAGCTTATTCGGGCTTCAGAATGAGCAGTTCTTC. This sequence encodes CASSLFGLQNEQFF. V is TRBV7-6 and J is TRBJ2-1; the D is unclear. This CDR3 region has 14 residues. V lost 2 bases to trimming and J lost 7 bases, with 12 bases between them. Germline V CDR1 and CDR2: SGHVS, FNYEAQ.